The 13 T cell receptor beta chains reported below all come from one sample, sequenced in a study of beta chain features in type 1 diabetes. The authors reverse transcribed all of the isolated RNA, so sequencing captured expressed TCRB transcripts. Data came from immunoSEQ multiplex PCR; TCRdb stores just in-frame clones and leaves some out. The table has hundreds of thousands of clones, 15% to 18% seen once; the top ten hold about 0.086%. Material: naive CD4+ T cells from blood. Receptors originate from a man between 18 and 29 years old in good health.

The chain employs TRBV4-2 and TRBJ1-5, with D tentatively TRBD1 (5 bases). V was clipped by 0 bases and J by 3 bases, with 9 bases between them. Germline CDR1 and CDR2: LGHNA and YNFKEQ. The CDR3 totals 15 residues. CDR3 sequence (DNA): TGTGCCAGCAGCCAAGAGGAACAGGCCAATCAGCCCCAGCATTTT. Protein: CASSQEEQANQPQHF.

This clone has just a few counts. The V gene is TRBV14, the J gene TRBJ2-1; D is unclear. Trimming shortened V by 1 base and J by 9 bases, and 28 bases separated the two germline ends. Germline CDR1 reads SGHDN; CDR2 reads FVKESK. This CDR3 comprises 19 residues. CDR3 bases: TGTGCCAGCAGCCAAGCCCGGTGGCGTCGCTGGGAAAAGATCGGTGAGCAGTTCTTC. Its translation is CASSQARWRRWEKIGEQFF. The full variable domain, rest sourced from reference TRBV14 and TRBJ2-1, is EAGVTQFPSHSVIEKGQTVTLRCDPISGHDNLYWYRRVMGKEIKFLLHFVKESKQDESGMPNNRFLAERTGGTYSTLKVQPAELEDSGVYFCASSQARWRRWEKIGEQFFGPGTRLTVL.

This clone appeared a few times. CDR3 sequence (DNA): TGTGCCTGGAGTCCTAGGACAGGGGGCGAGCAGTACTTC. It translates to CAWSPRTGGEQYF. The chain joins TRBV30 to TRBJ2-7; 10 nucleotides agree with TRBD1. This CDR3 has 13 amino acids. Germline CDR1 reads GTSNPN; CDR2 reads SVGIG (reference sequence). After removal of 2 bases from V and 6 bases from J, the junction contained 4 bases not matched to a gene.

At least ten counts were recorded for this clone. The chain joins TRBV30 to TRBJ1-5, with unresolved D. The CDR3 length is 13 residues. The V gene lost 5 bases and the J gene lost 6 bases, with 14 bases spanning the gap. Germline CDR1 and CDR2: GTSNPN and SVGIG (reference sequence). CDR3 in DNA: TGTGCCTGGGACCTGGGATGGGGTCAGCCCCAGCATTTT. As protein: CAWDLGWGQPQHF.

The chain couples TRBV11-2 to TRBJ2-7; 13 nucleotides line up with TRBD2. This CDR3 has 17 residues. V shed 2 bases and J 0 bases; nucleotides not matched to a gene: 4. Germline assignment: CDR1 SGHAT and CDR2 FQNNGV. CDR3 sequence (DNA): TGTGCCAGCAGCTTAAAACTAGCGGGAGGGAGCTCCTACGAGCAGTACTTC. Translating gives CASSLKLAGGSSYEQYF.

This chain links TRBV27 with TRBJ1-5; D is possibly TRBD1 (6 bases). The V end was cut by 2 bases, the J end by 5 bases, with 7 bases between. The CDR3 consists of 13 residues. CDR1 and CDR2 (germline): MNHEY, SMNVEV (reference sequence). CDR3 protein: CASSLKGDQPQHF. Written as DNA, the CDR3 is TGTGCCAGCAGTTTAAAGGGGGATCAGCCCCAGCATTTT.

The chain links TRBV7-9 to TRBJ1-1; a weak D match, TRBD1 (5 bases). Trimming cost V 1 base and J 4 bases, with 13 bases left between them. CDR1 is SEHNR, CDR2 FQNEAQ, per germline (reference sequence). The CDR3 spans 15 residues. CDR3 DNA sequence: TGTGCCAGCAGCTTAGTAGGGGCAGGTGGCACTGAAGCTTTCTTT. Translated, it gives CASSLVGAGGTEAFF.

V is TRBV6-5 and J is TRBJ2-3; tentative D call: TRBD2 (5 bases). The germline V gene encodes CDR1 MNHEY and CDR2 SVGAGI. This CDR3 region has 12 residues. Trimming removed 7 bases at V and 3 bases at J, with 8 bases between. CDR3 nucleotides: TGTGCCAGCAATCGGGGTACAGATACGCAGTATTTT. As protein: CASNRGTDTQYF.

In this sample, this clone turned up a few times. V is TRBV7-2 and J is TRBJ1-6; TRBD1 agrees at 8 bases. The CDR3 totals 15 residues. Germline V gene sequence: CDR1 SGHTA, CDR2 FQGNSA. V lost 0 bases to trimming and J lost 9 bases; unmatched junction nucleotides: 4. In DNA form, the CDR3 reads TGTGCCAGCAGCTTAGCCGGGACAGGTCCTTCACCCCTCCACTTT. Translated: CASSLAGTGPSPLHF.

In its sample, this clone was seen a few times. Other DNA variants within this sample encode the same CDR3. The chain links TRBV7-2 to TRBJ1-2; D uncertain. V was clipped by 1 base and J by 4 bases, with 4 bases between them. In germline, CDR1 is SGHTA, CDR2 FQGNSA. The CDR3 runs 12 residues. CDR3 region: CASSLGGYGYTF. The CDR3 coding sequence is TGTGCCAGCAGCTTAGGGGGCTATGGCTACACCTTC.

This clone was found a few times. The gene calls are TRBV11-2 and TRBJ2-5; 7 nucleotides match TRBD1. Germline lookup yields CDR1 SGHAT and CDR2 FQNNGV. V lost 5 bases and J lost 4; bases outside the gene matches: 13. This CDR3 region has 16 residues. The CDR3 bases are TGTGCCAGCAGCCCTACGACAGGGCGAGCAGTAGAGACCCAGTACTTC. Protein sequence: CASSPTTGRAVETQYF.

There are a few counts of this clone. CDR3 amino acids: CASSLRDNNQPQHF. The DNA for the CDR3 is TGTGCCAGCAGCCTCCGGGACAACAATCAGCCCCAGCATTTT. The chain links TRBV7-2 to TRBJ1-5, with a possible D match to TRBD1 (6 bases). Trimming shortened V by 5 bases and J by 3 bases, and 11 bases separated the two germline ends. The CDR3 consists of 14 residues. Germline CDR1 reads SGHTA; CDR2 reads FQGNSA.

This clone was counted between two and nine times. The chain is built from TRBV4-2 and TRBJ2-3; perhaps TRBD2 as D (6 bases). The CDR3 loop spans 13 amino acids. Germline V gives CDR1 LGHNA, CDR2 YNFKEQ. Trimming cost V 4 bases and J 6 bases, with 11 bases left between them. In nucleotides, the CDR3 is TGTGCCAGCAGCCTCCGGGACTCGGATACGCAGTATTTT. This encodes CASSLRDSDTQYF.